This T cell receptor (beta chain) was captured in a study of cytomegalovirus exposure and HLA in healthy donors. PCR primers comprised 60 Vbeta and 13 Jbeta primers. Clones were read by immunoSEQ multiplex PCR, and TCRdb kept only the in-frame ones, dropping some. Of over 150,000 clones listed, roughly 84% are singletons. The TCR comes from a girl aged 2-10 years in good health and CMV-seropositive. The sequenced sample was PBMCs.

In DNA, the CDR3 is TGTGCCAGCAGCTTAGCGCAGGGAAAGGGAACGTTCTTC. This codes for CASSLAQGKGTFF. This chain links TRBV7-9 with TRBJ2-1; a weak D match, TRBD1 (5 bases). Germline V lookup: CDR1 SEHNR, CDR2 FQNEAQ (reference sequence). Trimming pared 0 bases from V and 15 bases from J, leaving 15 bases between. CDR3 size: 13 residues.